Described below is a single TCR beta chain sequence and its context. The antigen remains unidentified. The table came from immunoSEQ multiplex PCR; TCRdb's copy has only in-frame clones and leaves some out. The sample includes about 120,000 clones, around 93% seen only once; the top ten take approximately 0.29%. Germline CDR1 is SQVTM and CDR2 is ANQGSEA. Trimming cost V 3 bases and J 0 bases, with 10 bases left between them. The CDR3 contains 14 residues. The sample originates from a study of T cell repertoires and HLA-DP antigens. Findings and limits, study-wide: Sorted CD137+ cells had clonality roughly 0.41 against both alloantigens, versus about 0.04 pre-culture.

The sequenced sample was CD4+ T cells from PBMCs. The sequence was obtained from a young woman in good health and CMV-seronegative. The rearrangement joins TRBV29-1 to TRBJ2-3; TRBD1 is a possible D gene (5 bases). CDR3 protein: CSVEVGLSTDTQYF. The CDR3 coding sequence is TGCAGCGTTGAGGTGGGGCTGAGCACAGATACGCAGTATTTT.